Listed below are T cell receptor beta chains from one sample, sequenced in a study of T-cell memory formation after mild COVID-19. TCRdb reanalysed the 5' RACE reads using MiXCR and keeps one entry per CDR3 protein. The sample carries some 210,000 distinct CDR3 sequences, 27% recorded once. Sequencing was performed on PBMCs or a T cell subset sorted from them (not recorded which). The receptors come from an adult woman who had mild COVID-19 (a few samples of this study predate the infection). Cell type and time point are not known. Both conserved end residues are part of each CDR3. D genes are given only for firm matches. Clone size, where shown, is once, few, many, or a class for clones that have expanded.

V	D	J	size	DNA	CDR3
TRBV9	-	TRBJ2-1	-	TGTGCCAGCAGTCCTTTGTCGGCTAGCTCGTACAATGAGCAGTTCTTC	CASSPLSASSYNEQFF
TRBV5-1	-	TRBJ1-2	-	TGCGCCAGCAGCTTGAGGCAGGACAACTATGGCTACACCTTC	CASSLRQDNYGYTF
TRBV6-5	-	TRBJ2-7	many	TGTGCCAGCGGTACGGAGGGGGCGCTGGGCGAGCAGTACTTC	CASGTEGALGEQYF
TRBV12-3/TRBV12-4	TRBD2	TRBJ2-5	few	TGTGCCAGCACGTGTCAGGAAACTACTAGCGGGCTCCCCTGCGTCCAAGAGACCCAGTACTTC	CASTCQETTSGLPCVQETQYF
TRBV3-1	-	TRBJ2-7	-	TGTGCCAGCAGCAACCCGGAGCAGTACTTC	CASSNPEQYF
TRBV5-1	-	TRBJ2-3	-	TGCGCCAGCAGTTTTACTCCCACAGATACGCAGTATTTT	CASSFTPTDTQYF
TRBV6-1	-	TRBJ2-5	few	TGTGCCAGCAGTGTCTACCGGGAACCCGTGGAGACCCAGTACTTC	CASSVYREPVETQYF
TRBV30	-	TRBJ1-6	-	TGTGCCTGGAGTGTATACAGGTTTAATTCACCCCTCCACTTT	CAWSVYRFNSPLHF
TRBV15	TRBD1	TRBJ2-7	-	TGTGCCACCAGCAGAGATCTGAACAGGGGGCGATACGAGCAGTACTTC	CATSRDLNRGRYEQYF
TRBV7-9	-	TRBJ1-1	few	TGTGCCAGCAGTTCTCCGGGACGAACTGAAGCTTTCTTT	CASSSPGRTEAFF
TRBV12-3/TRBV12-4	TRBD1	TRBJ2-7	-	TGTGCCAGCAGTTCTCCCCCCGGGACAGGGATCTACGAGCAGTACTTC	CASSSPPGTGIYEQYF
TRBV7-8	-	TRBJ1-1	few	TGTGCCAGCAGCTTAGCGGCAGGAAACAAGGGAGCTTTCTTT	CASSLAAGNKGAFF
TRBV27	-	TRBJ2-7	few	TGTGCCAGCAGTCGAACAGACAGAATCCCTGCAGGGGAGCAGTACTTC	CASSRTDRIPAGEQYF
TRBV6-5	-	TRBJ2-7	-	TGTGCCAGCACCCTAGGACCGATCTACGAGCAGTACTTC	CASTLGPIYEQYF
TRBV11-2	-	TRBJ1-2	-	TGTGCCAGCAGCCCTCACCTTTCTGGCAGACTCTCTAACTATGGCTACACCTTC	CASSPHLSGRLSNYGYTF
TRBV20-1	TRBD2	TRBJ2-1	-	TGCAGTGCTACCAGTTTAAGACTAGCTGGTTATGAGCAGTTCTTC	CSATSLRLAGYEQFF
TRBV25-1	TRBD1	TRBJ2-2	few	TGTGCCAGCAGTGGCCGACAGGGTAAAGGTGGGGCCGGGGAGCTGTTTTTT	CASSGRQGKGGAGELFF
TRBV19	TRBD2	TRBJ2-3	-	TGTGCCAGTAGTATTGGGATAGCGGGGGATTTGAGCACAGATACGCAGTATTTT	CASSIGIAGDLSTDTQYF
TRBV20-1	-	TRBJ2-5	few	TGCAGTGCTACCCGGGGCAGACAAGAGACCCAGTACTTC	CSATRGRQETQYF
TRBV5-6	TRBD1	TRBJ1-2	-	TGTGCCAGCAGGGAGACAGGGGAGGGGTACTATGGCTACACCTTC	CASRETGEGYYGYTF
TRBV20-1	-	TRBJ2-7	-	TGCAGTGCTCTATTCGTATACGAGCAGTACTTC	CSALFVYEQYF
TRBV28	-	TRBJ2-7	-	TGTGCCAGCAGTCCACTAGTGAAGGGTTCCTACGAGCAGTACTTC	CASSPLVKGSYEQYF
TRBV11-2	TRBD1	TRBJ2-5	-	TGTGCCAGCAGGGGTGAAGGGCAGGGGGAAGAGACCCAGTACTTC	CASRGEGQGEETQYF
TRBV10-2	TRBD2	TRBJ2-5	-	TGCGCCAGCAGTGAGTCGTCGCTAGCGGGCCTTTTATTGGCCCAGTACTTC	CASSESSLAGLLLAQYF
TRBV2	-	TRBJ2-2	few	TGTGCCAGCAGAGGGGACACCGGGGAGCTGTTTTTT	CASRGDTGELFF
TRBV7-9	-	TRBJ2-1	few	TGTGCCAGCAGCCCAATCGGGATGGCGGGTACTACCGGTGAGCAGTTCTTC	CASSPIGMAGTTGEQFF
TRBV27	TRBD2	TRBJ2-3	-	TGTGCCAGCAGCCAAAAGCTAGCGGGAGTACGGCACTATATAGAGCAGTATTTT	CASSQKLAGVRHYIEQYF
TRBV12-3/TRBV12-4	-	TRBJ1-5	-	TGTGCCAGCAGCTGGGTACAGGGTCAGCCCCAGCATTTT	CASSWVQGQPQHF
TRBV5-1	-	TRBJ2-7	few	TGCGCCAGCGCACATTTATTCTACGAGCAGTACTTC	CASAHLFYEQYF
TRBV18	-	TRBJ1-1	few	TGTGCCAGCTCACCCATACAGGGAACTGAAGCTTTCTTT	CASSPIQGTEAFF
TRBV3-1	-	TRBJ1-1	-	TGTGCCAGCAGCCAAGATTGGGAGGGAGACACTGAAGCTTTCTTT	CASSQDWEGDTEAFF
TRBV6-2/TRBV6-3	-	TRBJ2-1	-	TGTGCCAGCAGTTACTCTAGCGAGTTATACAATGAGCAGTTCTTC	CASSYSSELYNEQFF
TRBV7-6	TRBD2	TRBJ2-5	-	TGTGCCAGCAGCACCCTAGCGGGGGGCCGACAAGAGACCCAGTACTTC	CASSTLAGGRQETQYF
TRBV5-1	TRBD1	TRBJ1-5	-	TGCGCCAGCAGCTTAGGGGGCACGGGCAATCAGCCCCAGCATTTT	CASSLGGTGNQPQHF
TRBV6-5	TRBD2	TRBJ2-3	few	TGTGCCAGCAGGCCCCCGGGACTAGCGGGAAGAAATACGCAGTATTTT	CASRPPGLAGRNTQYF
TRBV3-1	-	TRBJ2-1	-	TGTGCCAGCAGCCAAGATCCACCTGCTGGTTTAGGGGGGCTAGGGCGAGCGAATGAGCAGTTCTTC	CASSQDPPAGLGGLGRANEQFF
TRBV6-4	TRBD2	TRBJ2-3	few	TGTGCCAGCAGTGAGGGGGGGGGCACAGATACGCAGTATTTT	CASSEGGGTDTQYF
TRBV12-3/TRBV12-4	-	TRBJ2-5	few	TGTGCCAGCTTAATCCTGGGAGAGACCCAGTACTTC	CASLILGETQYF
TRBV7-9	TRBD2	TRBJ2-5	few	TGTGCCAGCACCTTAGGACTAGCGGGGGGAGATCAAGAGACCCAGTACTTC	CASTLGLAGGDQETQYF
TRBV20-1	-	TRBJ2-5	few	TGCAGTGCTAGGGCCCCGCACGATTGGTACCAAGAGACCCAGTACTTC	CSARAPHDWYQETQYF
TRBV5-4	-	TRBJ2-4	-	TGTGCCAGCAGCTTCGGTGACATTCAGTACTTC	CASSFGDIQYF
TRBV3-1	-	TRBJ2-3	-	TGTGCCAGCAGCCAAGATTTAGCCCAGACCACAGATACGCAGTATTTT	CASSQDLAQTTDTQYF
TRBV14	TRBD1	TRBJ1-1	few	TGTGCCAGCAGCCGTGGGACAGGGCGGACTGAAGCTTTCTTT	CASSRGTGRTEAFF
TRBV20-1	TRBD2	TRBJ2-1	-	TGCAGTGCCGATGGACTAGCGGGAGCTCGGTACAATGAGCAGTTCTTC	CSADGLAGARYNEQFF
TRBV6-5	TRBD2	TRBJ2-1	-	TGCGCCAGCAGCACTGGGACTAGCGGGTACAATGAGCAGTTCTTC	CASSTGTSGYNEQFF
TRBV12-3/TRBV12-4	-	TRBJ2-7	few	TGTGCCAGCAGTTTAGGGCCAGGGGGGCGGGACGAGCAGTACTTC	CASSLGPGGRDEQYF
TRBV5-1	-	TRBJ1-5	-	TGCGCCAGCAGCTTGAGGGAGGGCAATCAGCCCCAGCATTTT	CASSLREGNQPQHF
TRBV29-1	-	TRBJ2-2	-	TGCAGCGCCCTTGTCCCTGGGCCGGGGGAGCTGTTTTTT	CSALVPGPGELFF
TRBV18	TRBD1	TRBJ2-5	-	TGTGCCAGCTCACCTGGACAGGGGAGGGAGACCCAGTACTTC	CASSPGQGRETQYF
TRBV4-1	-	TRBJ1-6	-	TGCGCCAGCAGCCAAGGGATCCAATTCGGCTCGAATTCACCCCTCCACTTT	CASSQGIQFGSNSPLHF